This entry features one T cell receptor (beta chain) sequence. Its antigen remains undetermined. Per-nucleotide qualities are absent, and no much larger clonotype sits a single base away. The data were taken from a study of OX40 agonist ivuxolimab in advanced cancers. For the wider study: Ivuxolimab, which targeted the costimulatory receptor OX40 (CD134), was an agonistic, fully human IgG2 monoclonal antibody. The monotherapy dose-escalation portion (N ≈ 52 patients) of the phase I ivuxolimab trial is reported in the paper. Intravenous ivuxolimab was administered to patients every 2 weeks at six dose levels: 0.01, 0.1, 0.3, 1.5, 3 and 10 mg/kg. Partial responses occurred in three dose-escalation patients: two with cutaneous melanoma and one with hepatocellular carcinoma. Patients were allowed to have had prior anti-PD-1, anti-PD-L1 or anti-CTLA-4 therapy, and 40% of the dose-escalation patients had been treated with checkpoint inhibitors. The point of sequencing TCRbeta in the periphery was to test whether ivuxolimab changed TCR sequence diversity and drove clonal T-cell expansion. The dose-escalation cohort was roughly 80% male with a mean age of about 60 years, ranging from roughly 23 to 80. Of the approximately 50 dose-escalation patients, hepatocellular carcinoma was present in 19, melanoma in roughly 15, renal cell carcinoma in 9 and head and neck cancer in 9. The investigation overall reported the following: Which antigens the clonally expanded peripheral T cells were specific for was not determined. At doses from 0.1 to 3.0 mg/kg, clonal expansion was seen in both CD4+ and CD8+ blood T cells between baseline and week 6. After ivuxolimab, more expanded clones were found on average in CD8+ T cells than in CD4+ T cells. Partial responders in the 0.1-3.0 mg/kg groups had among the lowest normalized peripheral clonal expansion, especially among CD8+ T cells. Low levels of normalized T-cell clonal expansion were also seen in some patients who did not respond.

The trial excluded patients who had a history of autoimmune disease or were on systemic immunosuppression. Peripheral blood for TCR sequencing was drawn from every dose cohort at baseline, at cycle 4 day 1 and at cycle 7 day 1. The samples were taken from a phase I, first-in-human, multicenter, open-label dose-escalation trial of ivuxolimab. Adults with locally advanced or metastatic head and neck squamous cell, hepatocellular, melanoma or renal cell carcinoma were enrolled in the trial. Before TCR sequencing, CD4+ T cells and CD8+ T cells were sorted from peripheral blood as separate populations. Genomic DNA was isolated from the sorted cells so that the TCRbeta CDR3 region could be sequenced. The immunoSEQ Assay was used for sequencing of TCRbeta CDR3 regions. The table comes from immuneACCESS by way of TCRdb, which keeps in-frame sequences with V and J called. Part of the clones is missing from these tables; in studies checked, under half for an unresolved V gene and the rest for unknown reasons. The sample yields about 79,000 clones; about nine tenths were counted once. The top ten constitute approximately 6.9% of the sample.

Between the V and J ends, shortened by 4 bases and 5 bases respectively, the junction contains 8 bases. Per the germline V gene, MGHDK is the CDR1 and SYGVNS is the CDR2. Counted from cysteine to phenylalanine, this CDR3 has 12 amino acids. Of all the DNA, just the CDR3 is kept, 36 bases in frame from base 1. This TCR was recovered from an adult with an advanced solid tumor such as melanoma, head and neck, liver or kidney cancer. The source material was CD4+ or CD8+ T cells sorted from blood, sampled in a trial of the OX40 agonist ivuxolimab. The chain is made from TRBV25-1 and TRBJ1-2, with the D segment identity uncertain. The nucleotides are TGTGCCAGCAGTGGGACTGGTTATGGCTACACCTTC. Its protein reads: CASSGTGYGYTF.